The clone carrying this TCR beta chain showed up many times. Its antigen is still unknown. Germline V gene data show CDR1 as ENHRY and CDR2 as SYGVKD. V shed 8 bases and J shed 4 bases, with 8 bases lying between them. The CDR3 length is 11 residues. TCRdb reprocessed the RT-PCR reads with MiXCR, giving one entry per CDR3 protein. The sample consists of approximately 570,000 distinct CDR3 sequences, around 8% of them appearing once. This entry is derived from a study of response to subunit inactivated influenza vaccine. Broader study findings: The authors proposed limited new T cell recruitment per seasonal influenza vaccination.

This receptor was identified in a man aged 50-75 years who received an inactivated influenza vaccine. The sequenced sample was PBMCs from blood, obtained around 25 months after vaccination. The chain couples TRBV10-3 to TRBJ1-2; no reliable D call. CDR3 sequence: CAIGAGYGYTF. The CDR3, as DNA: TGTGCCATCGGTGCAGGCTATGGCTACACCTTC.